This section outlines one T cell receptor beta chain sequence together with its context. This record comes from a study of blood T cell repertoires in COVID-19. Overall study: Samples came from the United States, Italy and Spain, spanning acute and convalescent COVID-19. PBMCs, B-cell-depleted T cells, or T cells were the source of the cDNA or gDNA that made up the material.

Produced via immunoSEQ multiplex PCR; TCRdb's table is partial and in-frame only. The top ten hold 1% of the sample, which has 340,000 or so clones, roughly 84% seen once. The germline V and J ends were trimmed by 9 bases and 8 bases, with 16 bases remaining between them. Germline V lookup: CDR1 LNHDA, CDR2 SQIVND (reference sequence). The CDR3 covers 13 residues. The gene calls are TRBV19 and TRBJ1-4, with TRBD1 as a possible D gene (6 bases). The sample was peripheral blood. This receptor was taken from a man aged 45-65 years with active or convalescent COVID-19. For the CDR3, the DNA is TGTGCCAGCCGGACAGATTTATCCGAAAAACTGTTTTTT. Amino acids: CASRTDLSEKLFF.